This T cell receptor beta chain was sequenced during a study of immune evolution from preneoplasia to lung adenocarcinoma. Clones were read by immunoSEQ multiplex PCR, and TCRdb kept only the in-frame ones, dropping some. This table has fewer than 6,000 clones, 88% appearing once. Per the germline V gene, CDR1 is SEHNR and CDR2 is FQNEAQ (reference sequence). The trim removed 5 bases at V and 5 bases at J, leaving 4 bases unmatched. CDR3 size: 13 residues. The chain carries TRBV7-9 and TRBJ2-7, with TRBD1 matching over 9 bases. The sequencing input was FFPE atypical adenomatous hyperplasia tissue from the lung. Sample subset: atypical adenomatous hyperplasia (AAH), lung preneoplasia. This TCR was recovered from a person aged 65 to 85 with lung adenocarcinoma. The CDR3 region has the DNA TGTGCCAGCAGCCGGGACAGGGACGACGAGCAGTACTTC. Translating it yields CASSRDRDDEQYF. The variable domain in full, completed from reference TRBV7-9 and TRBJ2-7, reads DTGVSQNPRHKITKRGQNVTFRCDPISEHNRLYWYRQTLGQGPEFLTYFQNEAQLEKSRLLSDRFSAERPKGSFSTLEIQRTEQGDSAMYLCASSRDRDDEQYFGPGTRLTVT.